This TCR beta chain was captured by sequencing in a study of control samples from healthy donors and cancer patients. Using immunoSEQ multiplex PCR, the repertoire was profiled, and TCRdb retains in-frame clones only, with some absent. The table includes about 69,000 clones, more than 80% detected once. The germline V and J ends were trimmed by 4 bases and 8 bases, with 21 bases remaining between them. This CDR3 is 16 amino acids long. CDR1 is SGHRS, CDR2 YFSETQ, per germline. The sample was PBMCs. V is TRBV5-1 and J is TRBJ1-4, with D hard to call. The TCR originated in a woman between 45 and 65 years old with lung cancer. CDR3 residues: CASSLSGRAQQEKLFF. The DNA of the CDR3 is TGCGCCAGCAGCCTTTCCGGACGGGCTCAGCAAGAAAAACTGTTTTTT.